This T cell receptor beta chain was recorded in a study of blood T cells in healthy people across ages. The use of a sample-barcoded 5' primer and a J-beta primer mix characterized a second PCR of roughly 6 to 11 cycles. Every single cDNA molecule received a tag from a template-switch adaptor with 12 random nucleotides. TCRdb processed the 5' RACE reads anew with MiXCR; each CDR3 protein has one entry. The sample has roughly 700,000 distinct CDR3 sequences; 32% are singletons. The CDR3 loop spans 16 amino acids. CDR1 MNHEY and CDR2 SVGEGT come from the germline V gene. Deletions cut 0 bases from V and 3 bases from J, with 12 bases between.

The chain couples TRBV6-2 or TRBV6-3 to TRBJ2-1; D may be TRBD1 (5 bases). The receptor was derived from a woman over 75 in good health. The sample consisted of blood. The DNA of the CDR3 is TGTGCCAGCAGTTACTCGACAGAACCCCTCTACAATGAGCAGTTCTTC. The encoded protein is CASSYSTEPLYNEQFF.